These 8 T cell receptor beta chains originate from one sample sequenced in a study of OX40 agonist ivuxolimab in advanced cancers. Repertoires were generated with immunoSEQ multiplex PCR, while TCRdb's copy carries only in-frame clones and drops some. The sample includes almost 80,000 clones, approximately 84% seen only once; the top ten take just under 25%. Sequenced here: CD4+ or CD8+ T cells sorted from blood, sampled in a trial of the OX40 agonist ivuxolimab. These receptor sequences come from an adult with an advanced solid tumor such as melanoma, head and neck, liver or kidney cancer.

Only one count was recorded for this clone. The chain links TRBV6-6 to TRBJ1-2; 7 bases map to TRBD1. Germline values: CDR1 MNHNY, CDR2 SVGAGI (reference sequence). CDR3 length equals 14 residues. Trimming cost V 5 bases and J 4 bases; bases outside gene matches: 7. In nucleotides, the CDR3 is TGTGCCAGCAGTCCCGACAGGGAGTCCTATGGCTACACCTTC. Amino acids: CASSPDRESYGYTF.

This clone appeared a few times. J is TRBJ1-4 and V is TRBV19; 7 nucleotides align to TRBD1. The junction had 7 bases not matched to a gene; V was cut back by 5 bases and J by 13 bases. The CDR3 totals 12 residues. The V gene's germline CDR1 is LNHDA and CDR2 SQIVND (reference sequence). The CDR3 spells CASSFRTGGLFF. CDR3 nucleotides: TGTGCCAGTAGTTTCCGGACAGGCGGACTGTTTTTT. The entire variable domain, with the rest obtained from reference TRBV19 and TRBJ1-4, is as follows: DGGITQSPKYLFRKEGQNVTLSCEQNLNHDAMYWYRQDPGQGLRLIYYSQIVNDFQKGDIAEGYSVSREKKESFPLTVTSAQKNPTAFYLCASSFRTGGLFFGSGTQLSVL.

J is TRBJ2-3 and V is TRBV9; the D gene is possibly TRBD2 (6 bases). The germline V gene encodes CDR1 SGDLS and CDR2 YYNGEE. Trimming shortened V by 2 bases and J by 2 bases, and 9 bases separated the two germline ends. There are 14 residues in the CDR3. The CDR3 DNA reads as TGTGCCAGCAGCGTCAGCGGGTCCACAGATACGCAGTATTTT. Protein sequence: CASSVSGSTDTQYF.

The chain joins TRBV18 to TRBJ2-3, with D perhaps being TRBD1 or TRBD2 (5 bases each). The CDR3 consists of 15 residues. V was shortened by 0 bases and J by 4 bases, with 11 bases between the two germline ends. Germline CDR1 and CDR2: KGHSH and LQKENI. CDR3 DNA sequence: TGTGCCAGCTCACCACCCTCCGGGGCGGCAGATACGCAGTATTTT. Translated: CASSPPSGAADTQYF. Supplemented by reference TRBV18 and TRBJ2-3, the full variable domain reads NAGVMQNPRHLVRRRGQEARLRCSPMKGHSHVYWYRQLPEEGLKFMVYLQKENIIDESGMPKERFSAEFPKEGPSILRIQQVVRGDSAAYFCASSPPSGAADTQYFGPGTRLTVL.

This sequence joins TRBV2 and TRBJ2-7, with 10 bases matching TRBD1. V lost 6 bases, J lost 7 bases, and 9 bases stayed unmatched. Germline loops: CDR1 SNHLY, CDR2 FYNNEI. The length of the CDR3 is 14 residues. The CDR3 DNA reads as TGTGCCAGCAGACGGGACAGGGGAGTAGGAGAGCAGTACTTC. This gives the protein CASRRDRGVGEQYF.

The chain couples TRBV30 to TRBJ1-1; D not certain. The CDR3 extends over 13 amino acids. The germline gives CDR1 GTSNPN, CDR2 SVGIG (reference sequence). V gave up 2 bases and J gave up 4 bases, with 11 bases separating them. CDR3 DNA sequence: TGTGCCTGGAGTTGGTCAGGAGTCACTGAAGCTTTCTTT. Its translation: CAWSWSGVTEAFF.

The chain is built from TRBV4-3 and TRBJ1-4, with a weak D call TRBD1 (6 bases). Germline V lookup: CDR1 LGHNA, CDR2 YSLEER. This CDR3 has 17 residues. V lost 1 base and J 8 bases, leaving 20 bases between the germline ends. CDR3 amino acids: CASSQALLRDTDEKLFF. As DNA, the CDR3 is TGCGCCAGCAGCCAAGCGTTACTCCGGGACACCGACGAAAAACTGTTTTTT.

The chain combines TRBV29-1 with TRBJ1-1; D remains ambiguous. The germline V gene encodes CDR1 SQVTM and CDR2 ANQGSEA. The length of the CDR3 is 13 residues. V lost 5 bases and J lost 3, with 13 bases in between. Here the CDR3 reads CSVTRSRYTEAFF. The CDR3 coding sequence is TGCAGCGTTACCCGGTCAAGGTACACTGAAGCTTTCTTT.